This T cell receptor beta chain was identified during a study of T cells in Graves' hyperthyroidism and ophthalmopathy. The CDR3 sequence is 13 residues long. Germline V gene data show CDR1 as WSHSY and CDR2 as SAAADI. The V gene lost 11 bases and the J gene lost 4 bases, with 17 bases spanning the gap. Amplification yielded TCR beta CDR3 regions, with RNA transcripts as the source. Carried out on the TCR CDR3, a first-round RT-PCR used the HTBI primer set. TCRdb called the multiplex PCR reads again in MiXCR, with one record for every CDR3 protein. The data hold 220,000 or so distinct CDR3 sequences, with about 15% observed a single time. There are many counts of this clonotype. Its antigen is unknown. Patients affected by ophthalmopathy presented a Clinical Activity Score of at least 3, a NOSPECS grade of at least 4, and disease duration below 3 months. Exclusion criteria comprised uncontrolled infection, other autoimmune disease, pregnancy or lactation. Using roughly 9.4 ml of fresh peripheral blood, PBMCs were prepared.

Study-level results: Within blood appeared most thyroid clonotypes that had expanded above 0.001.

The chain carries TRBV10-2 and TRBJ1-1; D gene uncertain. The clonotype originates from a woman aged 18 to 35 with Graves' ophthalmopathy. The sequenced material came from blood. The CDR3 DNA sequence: TGCGCCCGGGGAGGGTGGAGGATCACTGAAGCTTTCTTT. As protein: CARGGWRITEAFF.